A selection of T cell receptor beta chains follows, all from one sample in a study of PD-L1 blockade in urothelial cancer. Profiled with immunoSEQ multiplex PCR; TCRdb holds only in-frame clones, not every one. This table has nearly 45,000 clones, around nine tenths appearing once. The material sequenced was PBMCs, taken around atezolizumab (anti-PD-L1) treatment. The receptors here all came from a donor aged 40 or over with urothelial cancer. The CDR3 runs from the conserved cysteine through the conserved F or W. The D gene is left open where the match is weak. Not all rows give a size; the values are once, few, many and, for expanded clones, a class.

clone_size d_call j_call v_call cdr3_nt cdr3_aa
NA NA TRBJ1-1 TRBV5-8 TGTGCCAGCAGCTTGTTTAGGGGGACGGGTGAAGCTTTCTTT CASSLFRGTGEAFF
once TRBD1 TRBJ1-1 TRBV7-9 TGTGCCAGCAGACCCTCACTTCAGGGGGCCCGGAACACTGAAGCTTTCTTT CASRPSLQGARNTEAFF
NA NA TRBJ2-7 TRBV19 TGTGCCAGTACAGCAGGGTCCGCCTACGAGCAGTACTTC CASTAGSAYEQYF
NA TRBD2 TRBJ2-3 TRBV18 TGTGCCAGCTCACCACTCGGGAGGGCCCCAGATACGCAGTATTTT CASSPLGRAPDTQYF
NA TRBD2 TRBJ2-1 TRBV5-1 TGCGCCAGCAGCTTGGCGGGCGGGAGGGCCTTTGAGCAGTTCTTC CASSLAGGRAFEQFF
NA TRBD2 TRBJ2-7 TRBV19 TGTGCCAGTAGTCCCCAGCCCCGACTAGCGGGAGGGCCGGGCGAGCAGTACTTC CASSPQPRLAGGPGEQYF
NA TRBD1 TRBJ1-4 TRBV4-1 TGCGCCAGCAGCCCTGGGACAGTTGCAACTAATGAAAAACTGTTTTTT CASSPGTVATNEKLFF
NA TRBD2 TRBJ2-5 TRBV7-6 TGTGCCAGCAGCTTATCGGGGGAGGGTTTAGGGCAAGAGACCCAGTACTTC CASSLSGEGLGQETQYF
NA NA TRBJ2-7 TRBV18 TGTGCCAGCTCACCTGGGGGGTCGGACTACGAGCAGTACTTC CASSPGGSDYEQYF
NA NA TRBJ1-5 TRBV6-6 TGTGCCAGCAGAACAGGACCCAATCAGCCCCAGCATTTT CASRTGPNQPQHF
NA NA TRBJ2-5 TRBV28 TGTGCCAGCAGTTTCGGGGGGCCGGAGACCCAGTACTTC CASSFGGPETQYF
NA NA TRBJ1-1 TRBV4-1 TGCGCCAGCAGCCAAGATGGGGGGGGGTGGAACACTGAAGCTTTCTTT CASSQDGGGWNTEAFF
NA NA TRBJ1-5 TRBV10-3 TGTGCCATCAGTGAGGGGGCTCAGCCCCAGCATTTT CAISEGAQPQHF
NA TRBD1 TRBJ2-7 TRBV30 TGTGCCTGGACAGGACAGGGGGGATACTACGAGCAGTACTTC CAWTGQGGYYEQYF
NA TRBD1 TRBJ2-7 TRBV15 TGTGCCACCGGGGACAGGCCCCCCTACGAGCAGTACTTC CATGDRPPYEQYF
NA TRBD1 TRBJ2-2 TRBV7-9 TGTGCCAGCAGCTTACGGACGACAGGGGGTGTCACCGGGGAGCTGTTTTTT CASSLRTTGGVTGELFF
NA NA TRBJ1-1 TRBV18 TGTGCCAGCTCACCACGGCGGCGGGAGGGGGGCACTGAAGCTTTCTTT CASSPRRREGGTEAFF
NA NA TRBJ2-1 TRBV7-3 TGTGCCAGCAGCTCCCACGGGGGTGGGGGGTACAATGAGCAGTTCTTC CASSSHGGGGYNEQFF
few TRBD1 TRBJ1-2 TRBV18 TGTGCCAGCTCGCCCGGGACAGACATTGGCTACACCTTC CASSPGTDIGYTF
NA TRBD1 TRBJ2-1 TRBV4-3 TGCGCCAGCAGCCAAGAGGGACAGGGGGCGCAGGCGGGAGAAGGTGAGCAGTTCTTC CASSQEGQGAQAGEGEQFF
NA TRBD2 TRBJ2-5 TRBV9 TGTGCCAGCAGCGCCGGGGGGGGTGGACAAGAGACCCAGTACTTC CASSAGGGGQETQYF
NA NA TRBJ2-2 TRBV19 TGTGCCACCTCCGCTAGAAGCACCGGGGAGCTGTTTTTT CATSARSTGELFF
NA NA TRBJ1-2 TRBV29-1 TGCAGCGTTCCCCCCTGGAACTACGACCTCGGGGGCTACACCTTC CSVPPWNYDLGGYTF
NA NA TRBJ1-1 TRBV7-6 TGTGCCAGCAGCTTATACGACACGATGAACACTGAAGCTTTCTTT CASSLYDTMNTEAFF
NA TRBD1 TRBJ2-7 TRBV25-1 TGTGCCAGCAGCCGAGCCGGACAGGGACGGTACGAGCAGTACTTC CASSRAGQGRYEQYF
NA TRBD2 TRBJ2-2 TRBV18 TGTGCCAGCTCACCAAAATTAGCGGGAGTCGGAACCGGGGAGCTGTTTTTT CASSPKLAGVGTGELFF
NA NA TRBJ1-1 TRBV5-1 TGCGCCAGCAGCTTGACCATCGGCAGAGCAAAAGGGGGAGCTTTCTTT CASSLTIGRAKGGAFF
NA TRBD1 TRBJ2-1 TRBV11-3 TGTGCCAGCAGCCACACGGACAGGGGGACGAATGAGCAGTTCTTC CASSHTDRGTNEQFF
NA TRBD1 TRBJ1-2 TRBV5-1 TGCGCCAGCAGCGTCCTACCCACGGGACAGGGGGCTGAAGGCTACACCTTC CASSVLPTGQGAEGYTF
NA TRBD2 TRBJ2-1 TRBV15 TGTGCCACCAGCAGAGTGGCGGGAGTCTACAATGAGCAGTTCTTC CATSRVAGVYNEQFF
once TRBD2 TRBJ2-1 TRBV30 TGTGCCTGGAGTAGGGGGACTAGCGGGAGAACTGAGCAGTTCTTC CAWSRGTSGRTEQFF
NA TRBD2 TRBJ2-1 TRBV7-7 TGTGCTAGCAGCGCGGGGGGCGGTGAGCAGTTCTTC CASSAGGGEQFF
many NA TRBJ2-4 TRBV7-9 TGTGCCAGCAGCTTAAGTTTCTTGGGGGGGCTAGCCAAAAACATTCAGTACTTC CASSLSFLGGLAKNIQYF
NA TRBD2 TRBJ2-3 TRBV7-2 TGTGCCAGCAGCTTATCGGGGACTAGCTCGGATACGCAGTATTTT CASSLSGTSSDTQYF
NA TRBD1 TRBJ2-1 TRBV5-1 TGCGCCAGCAGCTTGGGGGGGACAGGGGCGGGTGAGCAGTTCTTC CASSLGGTGAGEQFF
NA NA TRBJ2-2 TRBV27 TGTGCCAGCATTCGGCGGGGCACCGGGGAGCTGTTTTTT CASIRRGTGELFF
NA NA TRBJ2-1 TRBV13 TGTGCCAGCAGCTTAGTCCCAGGGGCCTACAATGAGCAGTTCTTC CASSLVPGAYNEQFF
NA NA TRBJ2-7 TRBV5-1 TGCGCCAGCGGACAAGAGTACTCACAGTACTTC CASGQEYSQYF
NA NA TRBJ2-7 TRBV7-8 TGTGCCAGCAGCGGACGGGGGGCCCCCTACGAGCAGTACTTC CASSGRGAPYEQYF
NA TRBD2 TRBJ2-3 TRBV4-3 TGCGCCAGCAGCCAAGTGCTAGCGGGAGAAGCAGATACGCAGTATTTT CASSQVLAGEADTQYF
NA TRBD1 TRBJ2-7 TRBV4-2 TGTGCCAGCAGCCAACCCCGGGACAGGGCCTACGAGCAGTACTTC CASSQPRDRAYEQYF
NA NA TRBJ2-1 TRBV30 TGTGCCTGGAGCCTCCCCTCGGTAAGCGGGTGGGACAATGAGCAGTTCTTC CAWSLPSVSGWDNEQFF
NA NA TRBJ1-2 TRBV5-1 TGCGCCAGCACCCCCGACGGACTCTATGGCTACACCTTC CASTPDGLYGYTF
NA NA TRBJ2-7 TRBV7-8 TGTGCCAGCAGCTTAGCGCCGGGACTTTCCTCCTACGAGCAGTACTTC CASSLAPGLSSYEQYF
NA TRBD2 TRBJ2-3 TRBV28 TGTGCCAGCAGCCCCGGGGGGACGCAGTATTTT CASSPGGTQYF
NA TRBD2 TRBJ2-3 TRBV9 TGTGCCAGCAGCGTAGCCGGGACTAGGTCAGATACGCAGTATTTT CASSVAGTRSDTQYF
NA TRBD1 TRBJ1-2 TRBV5-5 TGTGCCAGCAGCGGGGACAGTGCCTATGGCTACACCTTC CASSGDSAYGYTF
NA NA TRBJ2-3 TRBV7-8 TGTGCCAGCAGCACCCTCACCGGGACAAGCACAGATACGCAGTATTTT CASSTLTGTSTDTQYF
NA NA TRBJ2-5 TRBV6-5 TGTGCCAGCAGTTACGGGCAGGTTGGGGAGACCCAGTACTTC CASSYGQVGETQYF